Presented here are 8 T cell receptor beta chains from one specimen sequenced in a study of metastatic and nonmetastatic thyroid tumors. Each patient came to thyroid surgery without any prior treatment (of any kind). TCRdb called clones again from the PCR reads with MiXCR. The data contain almost 85,000 clones, about an eighth of them seen just once; the ten biggest clones take up around 10%. The sample taken for sequencing was tumor tissue. The receptors were sampled from a female donor with papillary thyroid cancer or a benign thyroid nodule (not recorded which). Some clones in this sample may be carry-over from other donors' samples.

This clone showed up many times. A much larger clone sits a single nucleotide away, making a read error possible. Other nucleotide sequences in the sample specify the same CDR3. The rearrangement joins TRBV11-2 to TRBJ2-7, with D uncertain. The CDR3 covers 15 residues. Trimming removed 5 bases at V and 1 base at J, with 15 bases between. Germline V gene lookup returns CDR1 SGHAT and CDR2 FQNNGV. This CDR3 is CASSPVSARSYEQYF. CDR3 DNA: TGTGCCAGCAGCCCCGTCTCTGCCAGATCCTACGAGCAGTACTTC.

To note about this clone: Mismatch with germline at one junction end may stem from a read error. V usage is TRBV6-2 or TRBV6-3 and J usage is TRBJ2-2; a weak D match, TRBD2 (7 bases). From germline, CDR1 is MNHEY and CDR2 SVGEGT. CDR3 length: 14 residues. The CDR3 spells CAISEGGDTGELFF. The CDR3 coding sequence is TGTGCCATATCCGAGGGGGGGGACACCGGTGAGCTGTTTTTT.

With respect to this clone: Possible read error: a much larger clone is one base away. As DNA, the CDR3 is TGTGCCAGCACCGTAGTCGCGGGAGACACCGGGGAGCTGTTTTTT. It specifies CASTVVAGDTGELFF. The chain uses TRBV9 and TRBJ2-2; 7 bases align to TRBD2. The CDR3 runs 15 residues. Germline CDR1 reads SGDLS; CDR2 reads YYNGEE.

This clone was detected only a few times. The DNA for the CDR3 is TGCAGTGCTAGAGTAGGACTAGCGTGGACCTACGAGCAGTACTTC. It codes for CSARVGLAWTYEQYF. J is TRBJ2-7 and V is TRBV20-1; 9 nucleotides align to TRBD2. The CDR3 totals 15 residues. V gave up 1 base and J gave up 2 bases; unmatched junction bases: 6. Germline assignment: CDR1 DFQATT and CDR2 SNEGSKA (reference sequence).

This clone was counted once. The genes are TRBV5-5 and TRBJ2-7; 9 bases fit TRBD2. V lost 1 base and J lost 3; bases outside the gene matches: 5. Per germline, CDR1 SGHKS and CDR2 YYEKEE (reference sequence). The CDR3 covers 15 residues. The CDR3 DNA follows: TGTGCCAGCAGCTTGATAGCGGGAGAAGTCTACGAGCAGTACTTC. It encodes CASSLIAGEVYEQYF.

This clone came up a few times. A much larger clone lies one base from this, so it may be a read error. This chain joins TRBV7-9 and TRBJ2-1, with D possibly TRBD2 on 5 matching bases. V shed 5 bases and J shed 10 bases, with 15 bases lying between them. This CDR3 has 13 amino acids. Germline CDR1 reads SEHNR; CDR2 reads FQNEAQ (reference sequence). The chain's CDR3 is CASSTGVLGEQFF. The CDR3 DNA reads as TGTGCCAGCAGCACCGGGGTATTAGGAGAGCAGTTCTTC.

In its sample, this clone was seen many times. The V and J genes are TRBV5-5 and TRBJ1-3; a possible D gene is TRBD1 (5 bases). CDR1 is SGHKS and CDR2 is YYEKEE in the germline V gene (reference sequence). The CDR3 extends over 17 amino acids. Between the trimmed V and J ends, which lost 4 bases and 0 bases, there was a span of 17 bases. In nucleotides, the CDR3 is TGTGCCAGCAGCAACCAGCTATGGGGCAACTCTGGAAACACCATATATTTT. Amino acids: CASSNQLWGNSGNTIYF.

A word on this clone: A much larger clone lies one base from this, so it may be a read error. The J gene is TRBJ2-2, the V gene TRBV19; the D gene is possibly TRBD2 (6 bases). From germline, CDR1 is LNHDA and CDR2 SQIVND (reference sequence). CDR3 length: 12 amino acids. In DNA form, the CDR3 reads TGTGCCAGTAGTGTCCAAGGCGGGGAGCTGGTTTTT. Its protein is CASSVQGGELVF.